The 29 T cell receptor beta chains given below trace back to one sample, sequenced in a study of OX40 agonist ivuxolimab in advanced cancers. TCRdb's table, derived via immunoSEQ multiplex PCR, lists solely in-frame clones and lacks some. The profile shows more than 60,000 clones, 80% to 85% of them singletons. The starting material was CD4+ or CD8+ T cells sorted from blood, obtained in a trial of the OX40 agonist ivuxolimab. Receptors were obtained from an adult with an advanced solid tumor such as melanoma, head and neck, liver or kidney cancer.

This clone has only a few counts. The J gene is TRBJ1-2, the V gene TRBV30; D is possibly TRBD1 (5 bases). The germline gives CDR1 GTSNPN, CDR2 SVGIG (reference sequence). Trimming cost V 2 bases and J 6 bases, with 13 bases left between them. The CDR3 contains 13 residues. CDR3 loop: CAWSRQRDDGYTF. For the CDR3, the DNA is TGTGCCTGGAGTCGACAGAGAGATGATGGCTACACCTTC.

The genes are TRBV18 and TRBJ1-5; no firm D call. Germline CDR1 reads KGHSH; CDR2 reads LQKENI. CDR3 length equals 14 residues. The V end was cut by 9 bases, the J end by 0 bases, with 12 bases between. The CDR3 region has the DNA TGTGCCAGTGAATCAGGTTATAGCAATCAGCCCCAGCATTTT. It specifies CASESGYSNQPQHF.

J is TRBJ1-6 and V is TRBV18; 8 bases align to TRBD1. CDR3 size: 17 residues. V lost 2 bases and J lost 7; bases outside the gene matches: 10. The germline CDR1 and CDR2 sequences are KGHSH and LQKENI. CDR3 in amino acids: CASSPTVSDRGNSPLHF. Here the CDR3 DNA reads TGTGCCAGCTCACCAACGGTTTCCGACAGGGGAAATTCACCCCTCCACTTT.

The rearrangement joins TRBV7-9 to TRBJ2-3, with unresolved D. The CDR3 is made up of 14 amino acids. The germline gives CDR1 SEHNR, CDR2 FQNEAQ (reference sequence). V lost 3 bases, J lost 2 bases, and 9 bases lay in between. The CDR3 DNA reads TGTGCCAGCAGCTTTGATATCCCCACAGATACGCAGTATTTT. Its translation is CASSFDIPTDTQYF.

The chain uses TRBV15 and TRBJ2-3; 10 nucleotides match TRBD1. V lost 4 bases to trimming and J lost 1 base; unmatched junction nucleotides: 11. The germline V gene has CDR1 LNHNV and CDR2 YYDKDF (reference sequence). There are 18 residues in the CDR3. The CDR3 bases are TGTGCCACCAGCACAGGGACAGGGGCACTAGCGGGCACAGATACGCAGTATTTT. Its protein product is CATSTGTGALAGTDTQYF.

The rearrangement links TRBV7-2 to TRBJ2-3; no firm D call. V gave up 5 bases and J gave up 9 bases, with 15 bases separating them. CDR3 size: 13 residues. Germline CDR1 is SGHTA and CDR2 is FQGNSA. CDR3 sequence: CASSPDMFITQYF. The CDR3 DNA reads as TGTGCCAGCAGCCCCGACATGTTCATAACGCAGTATTTT.

The chain employs TRBV30 and TRBJ2-1, with D tentatively TRBD2 (5 bases). The V end was cut by 2 bases, the J end by 9 bases, with 17 bases between. The CDR3 covers 14 residues. CDR1 and CDR2 (germline): GTSNPN, SVGIG (reference sequence). In DNA, the CDR3 is TGTGCCTGGAGTTCGATGGTCTTGGGAGTTGAGCAGTTCTTC. Protein product: CAWSSMVLGVEQFF. Filled out from reference TRBV30 and TRBJ2-1, the complete variable domain reads SQTIHQWPATLVQPVGSPLSLECTVEGTSNPNLYWYRQAAGRGLQLLFYSVGIGQISSEVPQNLSASRPQDRQFILSSKKLLLSDSGFYLCAWSSMVLGVEQFFGPGTRLTVL.

This rearrangement joins TRBV11-2 to TRBJ2-2; a possible D gene is TRBD2 (6 bases). Trimming removed 5 bases from V and 9 bases from J, with 25 bases in between. The CDR3 totals 17 residues. Germline V gives CDR1 SGHAT, CDR2 FQNNGV. DNA of the CDR3: TGTGCCAGCAGCCAGATAGTAGGGGAGGTTACGGGCCGGGAGCTGTTTTTT. Its protein product is CASSQIVGEVTGRELFF.

In this sample, this clone turned up a few times. The chain carries TRBV5-6 and TRBJ1-6; TRBD1 is a possible D gene (6 bases). V lost 3 bases, J lost 8 bases, and 12 bases lay in between. Per germline, CDR1 SGHDT and CDR2 YYEEEE. The CDR3 totals 14 residues. CDR3 nucleotides: TGTGCCAGCAGCTCCCGGGACACATATTCACCCCTCCACTTT. It specifies CASSSRDTYSPLHF.

The rearrangement links TRBV6-6 to TRBJ1-1, with D perhaps TRBD1 (5 bases). Germline CDR1 and CDR2: MNHNY and SVGAGI (reference sequence). V was pared by 5 bases and J by 6 bases, with 16 bases between. This CDR3 has 14 amino acids. CDR3 in amino acids: CASSPTWGGSEAFF. CDR3 nucleotide sequence: TGTGCCAGCAGTCCCACTTGGGGGGGGTCTGAAGCTTTCTTT.

V is TRBV29-1 and J is TRBJ1-2, with no clear D. The CDR3 loop spans 15 amino acids. CDR1 and CDR2 from the germline V gene are SQVTM and ANQGSEA. V dropped 6 bases and J dropped 0 bases, with 17 bases sitting between them. The CDR3 coding sequence is TGCAGCGTCGTAACCGGGCCCGTATCTAACTATGGCTACACCTTC. Translated, it gives CSVVTGPVSNYGYTF.

The rearrangement joins TRBV29-1 to TRBJ2-1, with D hard to call. Germline assignment: CDR1 SQVTM and CDR2 ANQGSEA. The CDR3 contains 14 residues. Trimming took 8 bases from V and 2 from J, leaving 16 bases between them. CDR3: CSSRRSAPYNEQFF. CDR3 DNA: TGCAGCTCGCGGCGGTCGGCCCCCTACAATGAGCAGTTCTTC.

J is TRBJ1-1 and V is TRBV5-1; D unresolved. The CDR3 consists of 17 residues. In germline, CDR1 is SGHRS, CDR2 YFSETQ. V lost 0 bases and J 1 base, leaving 16 bases between the germline ends. CDR3 protein: CASSLVLFGERNTEAFF. The CDR3 coding sequence is TGCGCCAGCAGCTTGGTTCTTTTTGGGGAGAGGAACACTGAAGCTTTCTTT.

The V and J genes are TRBV5-4 and TRBJ2-1, with 12 bases that match TRBD2. The CDR3 consists of 14 residues. Germline V gene sequence: CDR1 SGHNT, CDR2 YYREEE (reference sequence). V shed 3 bases and J 7 bases; nucleotides not matched to a gene: 2. The CDR3 nucleotides read TGTGCCAGCAGCTCGGGGACTAGCGGGAATGAGCAGTTCTTC. Translation gives CASSSGTSGNEQFF. The full variable domain, rest sourced from reference TRBV5-4 and TRBJ2-1, is ETGVTQSPTHLIKTRGQQVTLRCSSQSGHNTVSWYQQALGQGPQFIFQYYREEENGRGNFPPRFSGLQFPNYSSELNVNALELDDSALYLCASSSGTSGNEQFFGPGTRLTVL.

This chain uses TRBV7-9 with TRBJ1-2; D is unresolved. The ends were cut back, 0 bases at V and 2 bases at J, with 7 bases in the middle. The CDR3 has 14 amino acids. The germline V gene encodes CDR1 SEHNR and CDR2 FQNEAQ (reference sequence). The CDR3 coding sequence is TGTGCCAGCAGCTTAGCGAACCGAAACTATGGCTACACCTTC. Its translation: CASSLANRNYGYTF.

This rearrangement joins TRBV7-9 to TRBJ1-1; D not certain. There are 15 residues in the CDR3. Germline V lookup: CDR1 SEHNR, CDR2 FQNEAQ (reference sequence). V lost 1 base and J 5 bases, leaving 14 bases between the germline ends. The CDR3 sequence is CASSLVPNTGTEAFF. The CDR3 coding sequence is TGTGCCAGCAGCTTAGTACCTAACACGGGGACTGAAGCTTTCTTT.

The V gene is TRBV9, the J gene TRBJ2-3, with D perhaps TRBD1 or TRBD2 (6 bases each). Deletions cut 2 bases from V and 5 bases from J, with 18 bases between. The CDR3 has 16 residues. Germline loops: CDR1 SGDLS, CDR2 YYNGEE. CDR3: CASSVGSRGAIDTQYF. CDR3 sequence (DNA): TGTGCCAGCAGCGTGGGATCAAGGGGGGCTATAGATACGCAGTATTTT.

The V gene is TRBV29-1, the J gene TRBJ1-4, with D possibly TRBD1 on 5 matching bases. Between the trimmed V and J ends, which lost 3 bases and 6 bases, there was a span of 8 bases. Per germline, CDR1 SQVTM and CDR2 ANQGSEA. The CDR3 length is 12 residues. The CDR3 DNA sequence: TGCAGCGTTGACCCGGGGGATGAAAAACTGTTTTTT. It is translated as CSVDPGDEKLFF.

The gene calls are TRBV28 and TRBJ1-6, with D possibly being TRBD1 (5 bases). The CDR3 extends over 16 amino acids. The germline V and J ends were trimmed by 3 bases and 0 bases, with 9 bases remaining between them. Germline CDR1 is MDHEN and CDR2 is SYDVKM. CDR3 protein: CASSLAGSSYNSPLHF. As DNA, the CDR3 is TGTGCCAGCAGTTTGGCAGGGAGCTCCTATAATTCACCCCTCCACTTT.

The rearrangement links TRBV6-6 to TRBJ2-6; a possible D gene is TRBD1 (6 bases). The CDR3 totals 16 residues. Germline values: CDR1 MNHNY, CDR2 SVGAGI (reference sequence). V lost 6 bases and J lost 0, with 12 bases in between. The CDR3 spells CASRGRGSSGANVLTF. CDR3 sequence (DNA): TGTGCCAGCAGGGGCAGGGGAAGCTCTGGGGCCAACGTCCTGACTTTC.

This clone has only a few counts. V is TRBV5-6 and J is TRBJ2-2, with TRBD2 as a possible D gene (5 bases). The CDR3 consists of 15 residues. V shed 5 bases and J shed 4 bases, with 15 bases lying between them. Germline lookup yields CDR1 SGHDT and CDR2 YYEEEE. This chain's CDR3 is CASRRVELGTGELFF. As DNA, the CDR3 is TGTGCCAGCAGGCGCGTAGAACTAGGCACCGGGGAGCTGTTTTTT. Drawing the rest from reference TRBV5-6 and TRBJ2-2, the complete variable domain is DAGVTQSPTHLIKTRGQQVTLRCSPKSGHDTVSWYQQALGQGPQFIFQYYEEEERQRGNFPDRFSGHQFPNYSSELNVNALLLGDSALYLCASRRVELGTGELFFGEGSRLTVL.

The chain couples TRBV29-1 to TRBJ2-7; perhaps TRBD1 as D (6 bases). Trimming left V 4 bases short and J 4 bases short, with 8 bases between. This CDR3 spans 11 amino acids. Germline V gene data show CDR1 as SQVTM and CDR2 as ANQGSEA. The CDR3 here is CSVGRGYEQYF. CDR3 DNA: TGCAGCGTTGGAAGGGGGTACGAGCAGTACTTC.

The V gene is TRBV6-1, the J gene TRBJ2-5, with D perhaps matching TRBD1 (5 bases). Per germline, CDR1 MNHNS and CDR2 SASEGT. The CDR3 totals 14 residues. V was pared by 3 bases and J by 1 base, with 9 bases between. Here the CDR3 DNA reads TGTGCCAGCAGTGATTGGGGCCCCCAAGAGACCCAGTACTTC. Translation gives CASSDWGPQETQYF.

The CDR3: CASTQRTRKLRGANYGYTF. In DNA, the CDR3 is TGTGCCAGCACGCAACGAACCAGGAAGCTGAGGGGAGCTAACTATGGCTACACCTTC. The chain employs TRBV5-6 and TRBJ1-2; a possible D gene is TRBD1 (5 bases). The CDR3 sequence is 19 residues long. Germline-derived CDR1 and CDR2 are SGHDT and YYEEEE. The V end lost 6 bases, the J end lost 0 bases, and 27 bases lay between the germline ends. Drawing the rest from reference TRBV5-6 and TRBJ1-2, the complete variable domain is DAGVTQSPTHLIKTRGQQVTLRCSPKSGHDTVSWYQQALGQGPQFIFQYYEEEERQRGNFPDRFSGHQFPNYSSELNVNALLLGDSALYLCASTQRTRKLRGANYGYTFGSGTRLTVV.

This chain connects TRBV19 to TRBJ1-1; 8 positions agree with TRBD1. Germline V lookup: CDR1 LNHDA, CDR2 SQIVND (reference sequence). V lost 8 bases, J lost 4 bases, and 6 bases stayed unmatched. The CDR3 spans 13 residues. CDR3 nucleotides: TGTGCCAGTGGTCAGACAGGGGCCACTGAAGCTTTCTTT. Protein: CASGQTGATEAFF.

The CDR3 sequence is CASSLARDRSQGYTF. Here the CDR3 DNA reads TGTGCCAGCAGCTTAGCCCGGGACAGGTCTCAGGGCTACACCTTC. The chain is built from TRBV7-9 and TRBJ1-2, with 8 positions matching TRBD1. CDR3 length: 15 residues. Germline trimming cut 0 bases from V and 8 bases from J; bases unmatched to any gene: 8. CDR1 SEHNR and CDR2 FQNEAQ come from the germline V gene (reference sequence). The whole variable domain, filled in from reference TRBV7-9 and TRBJ1-2, reads DTGVSQNPRHKITKRGQNVTFRCDPISEHNRLYWYRQTLGQGPEFLTYFQNEAQLEKSRLLSDRFSAERPKGSFSTLEIQRTEQGDSAMYLCASSLARDRSQGYTFGSGTRLTVV.

This chain connects TRBV6-1 to TRBJ2-7; 7 nucleotides align to TRBD2. Germline V gives CDR1 MNHNS, CDR2 SASEGT. This CDR3 comprises 11 residues. V shed 11 bases and J 3 bases; nucleotides not matched to a gene: 4. As DNA, the CDR3 is TGTGCCGCGGGGGTTCTCTACGAGCAGTACTTC. As protein: CAAGVLYEQYF.

This sequence joins TRBV6-1 and TRBJ1-2; TRBD1 matches 11 bases. V lost 5 bases and J lost 5; bases outside the gene matches: 7. The CDR3 runs 15 residues. Germline-derived CDR1 and CDR2 are MNHNS and SASEGT. The CDR3 region is CASSLRTGGGYGYTF. The CDR3 bases are TGTGCCAGCAGTCTCAGGACAGGGGGCGGTTATGGCTACACCTTC.

This chain uses TRBV4-3 with TRBJ2-7, with D perhaps TRBD2 (6 bases). The length of the CDR3 is 14 residues. V was cut by 3 bases and J by 6 bases, with 15 bases left in between. The germline CDR1 and CDR2 sequences are LGHNA and YSLEER. CDR3 residues: CASSHQEGGREQYF. The CDR3 DNA is TGCGCCAGCAGCCACCAGGAGGGCGGGCGCGAGCAGTACTTC.